The rows below give T cell receptor beta chains drawn from one sample of a study of tumor-infiltrating lymphocytes in primary liver carcinoma. MiXCR, applied by TCRdb to the multiplex PCR reads, yields one record per CDR3 protein. Seen here are about 300,000 distinct CDR3 sequences, 60% to 80% observed once, and the top ten hold 9%. Sequencing was performed on peripheral blood. All receptors come from a middle-aged man with primary liver carcinoma and hepatitis B virus infection. CDR3s include the opening cysteine and the closing phenylalanine or tryptophan. Each record gives: V gene, D gene, J gene, clone size, CDR3 protein, CDR3 DNA. D genes are given only for firm matches. Expanded clones get a size class; other rows say once, few or many, or leave the size out.

v_gene: TRBV7-2; d_gene: TRBD1; j_gene: TRBJ2-7; abundance: once; CDR3aa: CASSAGQGREQYF; CDR3nt: TGTGCCAGCAGCGCTGGACAGGGGAGGGAGCAGTACTTC
v_gene: TRBV12-3/TRBV12-4; d_gene: -; j_gene: TRBJ2-7; abundance: many; CDR3aa: CASSHPGTGMTYEQYF; CDR3nt: TGTGCCAGCAGTCATCCTGGGACCGGGATGACCTACGAGCAGTACTTC
v_gene: TRBV5-1; d_gene: -; j_gene: TRBJ2-1; abundance: -; CDR3aa: CASRTGPQNNEQFF; CDR3nt: TGTGCCAGCAGGACGGGACCCCAAAACAATGAGCAGTTCTTC
v_gene: TRBV6-1; d_gene: TRBD2; j_gene: TRBJ2-1; abundance: -; CDR3aa: CPSSEGTSGSNEQFF; CDR3nt: TGTCCCAGCAGTGAAGGGACTAGCGGGAGTAATGAGCAGTTCTTC
v_gene: TRBV10-2; d_gene: TRBD2; j_gene: TRBJ2-1; abundance: few; CDR3aa: CASRPGRTYNEQFF; CDR3nt: TGCGCCAGCAGACCCGGGAGGACCTACAATGAGCAGTTCTTC
v_gene: TRBV25-1; d_gene: -; j_gene: TRBJ2-1; abundance: -; CDR3aa: CASSRGNLGNEQFF; CDR3nt: TGTGCCAGCAGTCGGGGGAACCTGGGCAATGAGCAGTTCTTC
v_gene: TRBV4-3; d_gene: -; j_gene: TRBJ1-1; abundance: -; CDR3aa: CANSQDATGGTEAFF; CDR3nt: TGCGCCAACAGCCAAGATGCTACAGGAGGGACTGAAGCTTTCTTT
v_gene: TRBV10-3; d_gene: -; j_gene: TRBJ2-3; abundance: few; CDR3aa: CAIGPGVTDTQYF; CDR3nt: TGTGCCATCGGGCCAGGGGTGACGGATACGCAGTATTTT
v_gene: TRBV5-1; d_gene: TRBD2; j_gene: TRBJ2-3; abundance: -; CDR3aa: CASSATSGRDGTDMQYF; CDR3nt: TGCGCCAGCAGCGCCACTAGCGGGAGGGATGGGACAGATATGCAGTATTTT
v_gene: TRBV29-1; d_gene: -; j_gene: TRBJ2-5; abundance: -; CDR3aa: CSVDGREHETQYF; CDR3nt: TGTAGTGTTGACGGCAGGGAGCACGAGACCCAGTACTTC
v_gene: TRBV29-1; d_gene: -; j_gene: TRBJ2-5; abundance: -; CDR3aa: CSVEYSVNTGGRAETQYF; CDR3nt: TGCAGCGTTGAGTACAGCGTGAACACCGGGGGGCGAGCAGAGACCCAGTACTTC
v_gene: TRBV7-9; d_gene: -; j_gene: TRBJ2-7; abundance: many; CDR3aa: CASSHGSSSYEQYF; CDR3nt: TGTGCCAGCAGCCATGGTTCCTCTTCCTACGAGCAGTACTTC
v_gene: TRBV10-3; d_gene: TRBD1; j_gene: TRBJ2-3; abundance: -; CDR3aa: CAISGGQGGTDTQYF; CDR3nt: TGTGCCATCAGTGGCGGACAGGGGGGCACAGATACGCAGTATTTT
v_gene: TRBV6-6; d_gene: TRBD2; j_gene: TRBJ2-5; abundance: -; CDR3aa: CASRESGGQETQYF; CDR3nt: TGTGCCAGCAGGGAGTCCGGGGGGCAAGAGACCCAGTACTTC
v_gene: TRBV4-1; d_gene: TRBD2; j_gene: TRBJ2-7; abundance: -; CDR3aa: CASSQEGGSDSYEQYF; CDR3nt: TGCGCCAGCAGCCAAGAGGGGGGGTCCGACTCCTACGAGCAGTACTTC
v_gene: TRBV11-1; d_gene: -; j_gene: TRBJ2-1; abundance: -; CDR3aa: CASSPNVDWDNGQLF; CDR3nt: TGTGCCAGCAGCCCCAATGTAGACTGGGACAATGGGCAGCTCTTC
v_gene: TRBV5-4; d_gene: TRBD1; j_gene: TRBJ2-7; abundance: -; CDR3aa: CTSSPERTGGEQYF; CDR3nt: TGTACCAGCAGCCCCGAAAGGACAGGGGGAGAGCAGTACTTT
v_gene: TRBV29-1; d_gene: -; j_gene: TRBJ2-5; abundance: many; CDR3aa: CSVGGRDGFGETQYF; CDR3nt: TGCAGCGTGGGGGGGCGGGATGGATTCGGGGAGACCCAGTACTTC
v_gene: TRBV28; d_gene: -; j_gene: TRBJ2-7; abundance: few; CDR3aa: CASTSHKEPYEQYF; CDR3nt: TGTGCCAGCACCAGCCACAAGGAACCCTACGAGCAGTACTTC
v_gene: TRBV5-1; d_gene: -; j_gene: TRBJ1-2; abundance: once; CDR3aa: CASSLDEPYGYTF; CDR3nt: TGCGCCAGCAGCTTGGATGAGCCCTATGGCTACACCTTC
v_gene: TRBV28; d_gene: -; j_gene: TRBJ2-6; abundance: few; CDR3aa: CATGLGLTGANVLTF; CDR3nt: TGTGCCACCGGACTCGGCCTCACTGGGGCCAACGTCCTGACTTTC
v_gene: TRBV6-2/TRBV6-3; d_gene: -; j_gene: TRBJ1-2; abundance: many; CDR3aa: CASSYKRNYGYTF; CDR3nt: TGTGCCAGCAGTTACAAACGGAACTATGGCTACACCTTC
v_gene: TRBV7-9; d_gene: -; j_gene: TRBJ2-6; abundance: once; CDR3aa: CASRPGGFTDTRSNVLTF; CDR3nt: TGTGCCAGCAGACCGGGTGGGTTTACCGACACAAGGAGCAACGTCCTGACTTTC
v_gene: TRBV6-6; d_gene: -; j_gene: TRBJ2-5; abundance: -; CDR3aa: CASSYEVRETQYF; CDR3nt: TGTGCCAGCAGTTACGAGGTCCGAGAGACCCAGTACTTC
v_gene: TRBV12-3/TRBV12-4; d_gene: -; j_gene: TRBJ1-2; abundance: -; CDR3aa: CANTLMRGASGYTF; CDR3nt: TGTGCCAACACTTTAATGAGGGGGGCAAGTGGCTACACCTTC
v_gene: TRBV30; d_gene: -; j_gene: TRBJ2-1; abundance: -; CDR3aa: CAWTPSGNNERFF; CDR3nt: TGTGCCTGGACTCCCAGTGGGAACAATGAGCGGTTCTTC
v_gene: TRBV7-2; d_gene: -; j_gene: TRBJ2-7; abundance: once; CDR3aa: CASSLAGGRSPYEQYF; CDR3nt: TGTGCCAGCAGCTTAGCAGGTGGACGGAGCCCCTACGAGCAGTACTTC
v_gene: TRBV7-9; d_gene: -; j_gene: TRBJ1-4; abundance: -; CDR3aa: CASSFERINEKLFF; CDR3nt: TGTGCCAGCAGCTTCGAACGGATTAATGAAAAACTGTTTTTT
v_gene: TRBV4-1; d_gene: -; j_gene: TRBJ2-1; abundance: -; CDR3aa: CASSLPLGEQFF; CDR3nt: TGCGCCAGCAGCCTCCCGCTCGGTGAGCAGTTCTTC
v_gene: TRBV7-8; d_gene: TRBD2; j_gene: TRBJ2-2; abundance: few; CDR3aa: CASSFIGLTSGSSGELFF; CDR3nt: TGTGCCAGCAGCTTCATTGGGCTGACTAGCGGGAGTAGCGGGGAGCTGTTTTTT
v_gene: TRBV11-1; d_gene: -; j_gene: TRBJ2-3; abundance: -; CDR3aa: CASSLGAGGNIDTQYF; CDR3nt: TGTGCCAGCAGCTTAGGAGCTGGCGGGAACATAGATACGCAGTATTTT
v_gene: TRBV27; d_gene: -; j_gene: TRBJ2-7; abundance: -; CDR3aa: CANSLYGSGSVTYEQYF; CDR3nt: TGTGCCAACAGTTTATATGGGTCGGGCAGTGTAACCTACGAGCAGTACTTC
v_gene: TRBV28; d_gene: -; j_gene: TRBJ1-1; abundance: -; CDR3aa: CASSLQGWGNTEAFF; CDR3nt: TGTGCCAGCAGTTTACAGGGCTGGGGGAACACTGAAGCTTTCTTT
v_gene: TRBV4-2; d_gene: TRBD1; j_gene: TRBJ2-7; abundance: -; CDR3aa: CVSSQGTGDYEQYF; CDR3nt: TGTGTCAGCAGCCAGGGGACAGGGGACTACGAGCAGTACTTC
v_gene: TRBV10-2; d_gene: -; j_gene: TRBJ2-1; abundance: many; CDR3aa: CASSEVRGNQYNEQFF; CDR3nt: TGCGCCAGCAGTGAAGTTCGAGGGAATCAGTACAATGAGCAGTTCTTC
v_gene: TRBV5-4; d_gene: -; j_gene: TRBJ1-1; abundance: -; CDR3aa: CAGSSSLKGKNTEAFF; CDR3nt: TGTGCCGGCAGCTCCAGCCTGAAGGGGAAGAACACTGAAGCTTTCTTT
v_gene: TRBV6-2/TRBV6-3; d_gene: TRBD1; j_gene: TRBJ2-1; abundance: -; CDR3aa: CASSYTPGQGSYRTCSSYNEQFF; CDR3nt: TGTGCCAGCAGTTACACCCCGGGACAGGGATCATATCGGACGTGCAGCTCCTACAATGAGCAGTTCTTC
v_gene: TRBV4-1; d_gene: -; j_gene: TRBJ2-1; abundance: few; CDR3aa: CASSQEGAASSYNEQFF; CDR3nt: TGCGCCAGCAGCCAAGAAGGGGCGGCGAGCTCCTACAATGAGCAGTTCTTC
v_gene: TRBV30; d_gene: -; j_gene: TRBJ1-4; abundance: few; CDR3aa: CALRQAGKLFF; CDR3nt: TGTGCCCTTCGACAGGCTGGAAAACTGTTTTTT
v_gene: TRBV6-6; d_gene: TRBD2; j_gene: TRBJ2-7; abundance: once; CDR3aa: CASTPLLAGGRNEQCF; CDR3nt: TGTGCCAGCACCCCACTCTTAGCGGGAGGGAGAAATGAGCAGTGCTTC
v_gene: TRBV11-1; d_gene: -; j_gene: TRBJ2-5; abundance: -; CDR3aa: CASASHVGSGGETQYF; CDR3nt: TGTGCCAGCGCCTCCCATGTGGGGAGTGGAGGTGAGACCCAGTACTTC